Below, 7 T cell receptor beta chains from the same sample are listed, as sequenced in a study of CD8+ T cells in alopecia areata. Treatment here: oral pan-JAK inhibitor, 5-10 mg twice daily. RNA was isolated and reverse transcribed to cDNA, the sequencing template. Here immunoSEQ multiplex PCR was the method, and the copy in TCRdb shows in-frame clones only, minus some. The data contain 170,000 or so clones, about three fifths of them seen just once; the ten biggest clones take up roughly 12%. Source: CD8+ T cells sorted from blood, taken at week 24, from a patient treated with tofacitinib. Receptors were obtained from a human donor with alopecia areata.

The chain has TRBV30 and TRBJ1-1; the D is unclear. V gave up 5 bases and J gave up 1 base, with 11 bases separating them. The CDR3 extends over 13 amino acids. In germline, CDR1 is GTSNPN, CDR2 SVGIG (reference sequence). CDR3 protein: CAWEWFPNTEAFF. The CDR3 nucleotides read TGTGCCTGGGAGTGGTTCCCGAACACTGAAGCTTTCTTT.

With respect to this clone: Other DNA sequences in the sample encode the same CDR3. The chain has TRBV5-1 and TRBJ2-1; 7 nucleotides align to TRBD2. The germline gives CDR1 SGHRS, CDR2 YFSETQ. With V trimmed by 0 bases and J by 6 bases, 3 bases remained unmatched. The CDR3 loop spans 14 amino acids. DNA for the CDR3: TGCGCCAGCAGCTTGGGGACGGGGGGCAATGAGCAGTTCTTC. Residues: CASSLGTGGNEQFF.

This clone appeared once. CDR3 sequence reads: CASSMTGGWYGYTF. CDR3 in DNA: TGTGCCAGCAGCATGACAGGGGGTTGGTATGGCTACACCTTC. The V and J genes are TRBV5-6 and TRBJ1-2; 9 nucleotides line up with TRBD1. The V segment lost 4 bases and the J segment 5 bases; nucleotides outside the gene matches: 6. The germline V gene has CDR1 SGHDT and CDR2 YYEEEE. This CDR3 comprises 14 residues.

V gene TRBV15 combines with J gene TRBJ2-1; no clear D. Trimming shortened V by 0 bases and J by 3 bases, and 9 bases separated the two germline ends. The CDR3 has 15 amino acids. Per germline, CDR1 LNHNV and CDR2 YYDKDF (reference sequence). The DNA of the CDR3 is TGTGCCACCAGCAGAGATCGGACCCGCTACAATGAGCAGTTCTTC. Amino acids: CATSRDRTRYNEQFF.

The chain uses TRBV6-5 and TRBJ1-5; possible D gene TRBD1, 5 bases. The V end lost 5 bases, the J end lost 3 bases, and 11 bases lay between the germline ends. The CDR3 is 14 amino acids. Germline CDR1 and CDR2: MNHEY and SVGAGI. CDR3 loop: CASSQGLSNQPQHF. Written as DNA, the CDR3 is TGTGCCAGCAGTCAGGGACTTTCCAATCAGCCCCAGCATTTT.

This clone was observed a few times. The CDR3 sequence is CASSMGYEQYF. The CDR3 bases are TGTGCCAGTAGTATGGGGTACGAGCAGTACTTC. The chain combines TRBV19 with TRBJ2-7; D not certain. CDR3 length equals 11 residues. V dropped 3 bases and J dropped 4 bases, with 4 bases sitting between them. CDR1 and CDR2 (germline): LNHDA, SQIVND (reference sequence). Looking up the rest from reference TRBV19 and TRBJ2-7 gives the full variable domain: DGGITQSPKYLFRKEGQNVTLSCEQNLNHDAMYWYRQDPGQGLRLIYYSQIVNDFQKGDIAEGYSVSREKKESFPLTVTSAQKNPTAFYLCASSMGYEQYFGPGTRLTVT.

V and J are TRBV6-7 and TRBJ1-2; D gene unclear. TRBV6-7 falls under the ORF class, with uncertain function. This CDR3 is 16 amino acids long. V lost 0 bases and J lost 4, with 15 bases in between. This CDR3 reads CASSYSNQPISYGYTF. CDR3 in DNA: TGTGCCAGCAGTTACTCGAATCAACCGATTTCCTATGGCTACACCTTC.